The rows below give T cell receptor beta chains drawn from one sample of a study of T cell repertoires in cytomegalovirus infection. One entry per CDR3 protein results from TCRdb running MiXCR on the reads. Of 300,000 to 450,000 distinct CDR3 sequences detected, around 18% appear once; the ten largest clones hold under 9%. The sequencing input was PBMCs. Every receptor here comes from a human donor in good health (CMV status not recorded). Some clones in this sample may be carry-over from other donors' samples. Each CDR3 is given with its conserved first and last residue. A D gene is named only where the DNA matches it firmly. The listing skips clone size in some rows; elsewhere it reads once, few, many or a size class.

CDR3aa: CASSIEVLRTGELFF
CDR3nt: TGTGCCAGTAGTATTGAGGTCTTGAGAACCGGGGAGCTGTTTTTT
abundance: NA
v_gene: TRBV19
d_gene: NA
j_gene: TRBJ2-2

CDR3aa: CATQQGQETQYF
CDR3nt: TGTGCCACCCAACAGGGACAAGAGACCCAGTACTTC
abundance: few
v_gene: TRBV10-3
d_gene: NA
j_gene: TRBJ2-5

CDR3aa: CASSPPGSVNTQYF
CDR3nt: TGTGCCAGCAGCCCCCCCGGGAGTGTGAATACGCAGTATTTT
abundance: NA
v_gene: TRBV7-2
d_gene: NA
j_gene: TRBJ2-3

CDR3aa: CASSRIGLNNQPQHF
CDR3nt: TGTGCCAGCAGTCGGATCGGACTGAACAATCAGCCCCAGCATTTT
abundance: many
v_gene: TRBV6-2/TRBV6-3
d_gene: NA
j_gene: TRBJ1-5

CDR3aa: CSVDPANTEAFF
CDR3nt: TGCAGCGTTGACCCAGCGAACACTGAAGCTTTCTTT
abundance: few
v_gene: TRBV29-1
d_gene: NA
j_gene: TRBJ1-1

CDR3aa: CSARGLTSGSTDTQYF
CDR3nt: TGCAGTGCTAGAGGCCTAACTAGCGGGAGCACAGATACGCAGTATTTT
abundance: few
v_gene: TRBV20-1
d_gene: TRBD2
j_gene: TRBJ2-3

CDR3aa: CASTRTSGPETQYF
CDR3nt: TGTGCCAGCACCAGGACTAGCGGTCCAGAGACCCAGTACTTC
abundance: many
v_gene: TRBV7-2
d_gene: TRBD2
j_gene: TRBJ2-5

CDR3aa: CSVGTGTETQYF
CDR3nt: TGCAGCGTCGGCACAGGGACAGAGACCCAGTACTTC
abundance: few
v_gene: TRBV29-1
d_gene: NA
j_gene: TRBJ2-5

CDR3aa: CASKTLDGRNEQFF
CDR3nt: TGTGCCAGCAAAACCCTGGACGGGCGGAATGAGCAGTTCTTC
abundance: NA
v_gene: TRBV28
d_gene: NA
j_gene: TRBJ2-1

CDR3aa: CASSLFLRQAYEQYF
CDR3nt: TGTGCCAGCAGCTTGTTTCTCAGGCAGGCCTACGAGCAGTACTTC
abundance: few
v_gene: TRBV11-2
d_gene: NA
j_gene: TRBJ2-7

CDR3aa: CASSLSDRGGQPQHF
CDR3nt: TGTGCCAGCAGCTTATCGGACAGGGGAGGTCAGCCCCAGCATTTT
abundance: many
v_gene: TRBV7-6
d_gene: TRBD1
j_gene: TRBJ1-5

CDR3aa: CASRLDTHWDQPQHF
CDR3nt: TGTGCCAGCAGGTTAGACACCCACTGGGATCAGCCCCAGCATTTT
abundance: many
v_gene: TRBV28
d_gene: NA
j_gene: TRBJ1-5

CDR3aa: CASSSRTSGGQVTQYF
CDR3nt: TGTGCCAGCAGCTCGCGGACTAGCGGGGGGCAAGTGACCCAGTACTTC
abundance: many
v_gene: TRBV7-2
d_gene: TRBD2
j_gene: TRBJ2-5

CDR3aa: CASSIIEGWTQPQHF
CDR3nt: TGTGCCAGTAGTATTATCGAGGGGTGGACTCAGCCCCAGCATTTT
abundance: once
v_gene: TRBV19
d_gene: NA
j_gene: TRBJ1-5

CDR3aa: CAIRKTGANTEAFF
CDR3nt: TGTGCCATCAGGAAGACAGGTGCAAACACTGAAGCTTTCTTT
abundance: few
v_gene: TRBV10-3
d_gene: NA
j_gene: TRBJ1-1

CDR3aa: CASSQEGAGQPQHF
CDR3nt: TGCGCCAGCAGCCAAGAGGGGGCAGGACAGCCCCAGCATTTT
abundance: many
v_gene: TRBV4-3
d_gene: NA
j_gene: TRBJ1-5

CDR3aa: CASSFTLSPGTDTQYF
CDR3nt: TGTGCCAGCAGCTTCACCTTATCCCCAGGCACAGATACGCAGTATTTT
abundance: many
v_gene: TRBV7-2
d_gene: NA
j_gene: TRBJ2-3

CDR3aa: CASSLVGQSDEQFF
CDR3nt: TGTGCCAGCAGCTTGGTGGGACAGTCGGATGAGCAGTTCTTC
abundance: NA
v_gene: TRBV5-3
d_gene: TRBD1
j_gene: TRBJ2-1

CDR3aa: CASRVTVNTEAFF
CDR3nt: TGTGCCAGCAGAGTGACGGTGAACACTGAAGCTTTCTTT
abundance: many
v_gene: TRBV7-2
d_gene: NA
j_gene: TRBJ1-1

CDR3aa: CASSSMDGYYGYTF
CDR3nt: TGTGCCAGCTCATCGATGGACGGCTACTATGGCTACACCTTC
abundance: few
v_gene: TRBV18
d_gene: NA
j_gene: TRBJ1-2

CDR3aa: CASSTRRNTIYF
CDR3nt: TGTGCCAGCAGCACCCGACGAAACACCATATATTTT
abundance: many
v_gene: TRBV7-2
d_gene: NA
j_gene: TRBJ1-3

CDR3aa: CASSTHNGYEQYF
CDR3nt: TGTGCCAGCTCAACGCACAATGGTTACGAGCAGTACTTC
abundance: few
v_gene: TRBV18
d_gene: NA
j_gene: TRBJ2-7

CDR3aa: CASSLDVGGQEQFF
CDR3nt: TGTGCCAGCAGCTTAGACGTTGGGGGGCAGGAGCAGTTCTTC
abundance: NA
v_gene: TRBV7-2
d_gene: NA
j_gene: TRBJ2-1

CDR3aa: CASSLAGTIGHEQYF
CDR3nt: TGTGCCAGCAGCTTAGCCGGGACAATAGGGCACGAGCAGTACTTC
abundance: many
v_gene: TRBV7-8
d_gene: NA
j_gene: TRBJ2-7

CDR3aa: CASSRGTGQETQYF
CDR3nt: TGTGCCAGCAGTCGCGGGACGGGGCAAGAGACCCAGTACTTC
abundance: NA
v_gene: TRBV6-5
d_gene: NA
j_gene: TRBJ2-5

CDR3aa: CASSPPDRAGRYF
CDR3nt: TGTGCCAGCTCACCACCGGACAGGGCAGGGCGGTACTTC
abundance: NA
v_gene: TRBV18
d_gene: TRBD1
j_gene: TRBJ2-7

CDR3aa: CSASTDTEAFF
CDR3nt: TGCAGTGCCTCCACCGACACTGAAGCTTTCTTT
abundance: NA
v_gene: TRBV20-1
d_gene: NA
j_gene: TRBJ1-1

CDR3aa: CASSQQPQGEKYF
CDR3nt: TGTGCCAGCAGTCAACAGCCACAGGGTGAGAAGTACTTC
abundance: few
v_gene: TRBV14
d_gene: NA
j_gene: TRBJ2-7

CDR3aa: CASSPGWTDTQYF
CDR3nt: TGTGCCAGCAGCCCTGGGTGGACAGATACGCAGTATTTT
abundance: many
v_gene: TRBV6-2/TRBV6-3
d_gene: NA
j_gene: TRBJ2-3

CDR3aa: CSAEPDRGNQPQHF
CDR3nt: TGCAGTGCCGAACCCGACAGGGGCAATCAGCCCCAGCATTTT
abundance: many
v_gene: TRBV20-1
d_gene: TRBD1
j_gene: TRBJ1-5

CDR3aa: CSARGPAGELFF
CDR3nt: TGCAGTGCGAGAGGACCGGCCGGGGAGCTGTTTTTT
abundance: few
v_gene: TRBV20-1
d_gene: NA
j_gene: TRBJ2-2

CDR3aa: CASSQWTLGGYTF
CDR3nt: TGTGCCAGCAGCCAATGGACCCTGGGTGGCTACACCTTC
abundance: many
v_gene: TRBV7-2
d_gene: NA
j_gene: TRBJ1-2

CDR3aa: CASSSAGTTGRAEQFF
CDR3nt: TGTGCCAGCAGCTCTGCCGGGACAACCGGGAGGGCGGAGCAGTTCTTC
abundance: NA
v_gene: TRBV5-5
d_gene: TRBD2
j_gene: TRBJ2-1

CDR3aa: CASRWGYTDTQYF
CDR3nt: TGTGCCAGCAGGTGGGGATACACAGATACGCAGTATTTT
abundance: many
v_gene: TRBV6-1
d_gene: NA
j_gene: TRBJ2-3

CDR3aa: CASSFGQPPDDEQFF
CDR3nt: TGTGCCAGCAGTTTCGGACAGCCCCCTGACGATGAGCAGTTCTTC
abundance: many
v_gene: TRBV12-3/TRBV12-4
d_gene: NA
j_gene: TRBJ2-1

CDR3aa: CASSFRQESDTQYF
CDR3nt: TGTGCCAGCAGCTTTAGGCAGGAATCAGATACGCAGTATTTT
abundance: many
v_gene: TRBV7-6
d_gene: NA
j_gene: TRBJ2-3

CDR3aa: CSASDRTGGDQPQHF
CDR3nt: TGCAGTGCTAGCGACAGGACAGGGGGCGATCAGCCCCAGCATTTT
abundance: NA
v_gene: TRBV20-1
d_gene: TRBD1
j_gene: TRBJ1-5

CDR3aa: CASSKTGAQETQYF
CDR3nt: TGTGCCAGCAGCAAGACAGGAGCCCAAGAGACCCAGTACTTC
abundance: many
v_gene: TRBV12-3/TRBV12-4
d_gene: NA
j_gene: TRBJ2-5

CDR3aa: CASSLVWDSSYEQYF
CDR3nt: TGTGCCAGCAGCTTAGTTTGGGACTCTTCCTACGAGCAGTACTTC
abundance: few
v_gene: TRBV11-2
d_gene: NA
j_gene: TRBJ2-7

CDR3aa: CASSQGRAQETQYF
CDR3nt: TGTGCCAGCAGCCAGGGGCGGGCACAAGAGACCCAGTACTTC
abundance: many
v_gene: TRBV7-2
d_gene: NA
j_gene: TRBJ2-5

CDR3aa: CASSRYPLRTSAMGYTF
CDR3nt: TGTGCCAGCAGTCGATATCCTCTACGGACATCGGCTATGGGCTACACCTTC
abundance: NA
v_gene: TRBV6-1
d_gene: NA
j_gene: TRBJ1-2

CDR3aa: CASSQGSSGFNEQFF
CDR3nt: TGTGCCAGCAGCCAGGGATCTAGCGGGTTCAATGAGCAGTTCTTC
abundance: few
v_gene: TRBV5-6
d_gene: TRBD2
j_gene: TRBJ2-1

CDR3aa: CASSLPTGYQPQHF
CDR3nt: TGTGCCAGCAGTTTACCGACAGGTTATCAGCCCCAGCATTTT
abundance: many
v_gene: TRBV28
d_gene: NA
j_gene: TRBJ1-5

CDR3aa: CASSEAPGTGGRNIQYF
CDR3nt: TGTGCCAGCAGTGAAGCCCCCGGGACAGGGGGAAGAAACATTCAGTACTTC
abundance: NA
v_gene: TRBV2
d_gene: TRBD1
j_gene: TRBJ2-4

CDR3aa: CASSLAGGPGYEQYF
CDR3nt: TGTGCCAGCAGCTTGGCGGGAGGGCCTGGCTACGAGCAGTACTTC
abundance: NA
v_gene: TRBV7-9
d_gene: TRBD2
j_gene: TRBJ2-7

CDR3aa: CASSLRVSRYGYTF
CDR3nt: TGTGCCAGCAGCCTCCGGGTGAGCCGCTATGGCTACACCTTC
abundance: few
v_gene: TRBV28
d_gene: NA
j_gene: TRBJ1-2

CDR3aa: CSVGLAGVEQYF
CDR3nt: TGCAGCGTTGGGCTAGCGGGTGTCGAGCAGTACTTC
abundance: many
v_gene: TRBV29-1
d_gene: TRBD2
j_gene: TRBJ2-7

CDR3aa: CASSFGEAGITGELFF
CDR3nt: TGTGCCAGCAGTTTTGGTGAAGCGGGAATTACCGGGGAGCTGTTTTTT
abundance: NA
v_gene: TRBV12-3/TRBV12-4
d_gene: TRBD2
j_gene: TRBJ2-2

CDR3aa: CAWSGAGGEYEQYF
CDR3nt: TGTGCCTGGAGTGGGGCGGGAGGAGAATACGAGCAGTACTTC
abundance: few
v_gene: TRBV30
d_gene: TRBD2
j_gene: TRBJ2-7

CDR3aa: CASSETTDYSYTF
CDR3nt: TGTGCCAGCAGTGAAACGACGGACTACAGCTACACCTTC
abundance: few
v_gene: TRBV2
d_gene: NA
j_gene: TRBJ1-2

CDR3aa: CSVDLGTSAADTQYF
CDR3nt: TGCAGCGTTGACCTTGGTACTAGCGCCGCAGATACGCAGTATTTT
abundance: NA
v_gene: TRBV29-1
d_gene: TRBD2
j_gene: TRBJ2-3

CDR3aa: CATSDNRLAGSNEQFF
CDR3nt: TGTGCCACCAGTGATAACCGACTAGCGGGATCCAATGAGCAGTTCTTC
abundance: NA
v_gene: TRBV24-1
d_gene: TRBD2
j_gene: TRBJ2-1

CDR3aa: CASSYQGGLGSYNEQFF
CDR3nt: TGTGCCAGCAGTTACCAGGGTGGCTTAGGTTCCTACAATGAGCAGTTCTTC
abundance: once
v_gene: TRBV28
d_gene: NA
j_gene: TRBJ2-1

CDR3aa: CASRQGQGYTEAFF
CDR3nt: TGTGCCAGCAGACAGGGGCAGGGGTACACTGAAGCTTTCTTT
abundance: NA
v_gene: TRBV2
d_gene: TRBD1
j_gene: TRBJ1-1

CDR3aa: CASTSSNTGELFF
CDR3nt: TGTGCCAGCACCAGTTCGAACACCGGGGAGCTGTTTTTT
abundance: many
v_gene: TRBV28
d_gene: NA
j_gene: TRBJ2-2

CDR3aa: CSVDRQETQYF
CDR3nt: TGCAGCGTTGACCGCCAAGAGACCCAGTACTTC
abundance: few
v_gene: TRBV29-1
d_gene: NA
j_gene: TRBJ2-5

CDR3aa: CSVADRVRTDTQYF
CDR3nt: TGCAGCGTCGCGGACAGGGTCAGGACAGATACGCAGTATTTT
abundance: NA
v_gene: TRBV29-1
d_gene: TRBD1
j_gene: TRBJ2-3

CDR3aa: CASSPGRDRGAAFF
CDR3nt: TGTGCCAGCAGCCCCGGTCGGGACAGGGGAGCAGCTTTCTTT
abundance: many
v_gene: TRBV7-2
d_gene: TRBD1
j_gene: TRBJ1-1